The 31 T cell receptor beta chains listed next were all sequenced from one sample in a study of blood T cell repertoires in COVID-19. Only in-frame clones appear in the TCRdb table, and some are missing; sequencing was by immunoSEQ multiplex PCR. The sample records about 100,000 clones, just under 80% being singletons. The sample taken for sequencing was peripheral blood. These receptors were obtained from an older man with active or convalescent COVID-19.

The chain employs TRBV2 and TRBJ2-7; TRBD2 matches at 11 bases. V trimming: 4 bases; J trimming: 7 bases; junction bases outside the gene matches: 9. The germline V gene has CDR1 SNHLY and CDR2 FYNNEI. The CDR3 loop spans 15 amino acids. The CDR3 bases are TGTGCCAGCAGTGGAGTAGCGGGAGGGACTGGGGAGCAGTACTTC. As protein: CASSGVAGGTGEQYF.

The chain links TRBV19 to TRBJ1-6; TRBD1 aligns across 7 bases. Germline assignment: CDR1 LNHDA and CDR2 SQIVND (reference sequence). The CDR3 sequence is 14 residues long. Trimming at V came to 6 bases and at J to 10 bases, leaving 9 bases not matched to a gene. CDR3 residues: CASRGQWQGSPLHF. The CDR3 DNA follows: TGTGCCAGTAGGGGACAGTGGCAAGGCTCACCCCTCCACTTT.

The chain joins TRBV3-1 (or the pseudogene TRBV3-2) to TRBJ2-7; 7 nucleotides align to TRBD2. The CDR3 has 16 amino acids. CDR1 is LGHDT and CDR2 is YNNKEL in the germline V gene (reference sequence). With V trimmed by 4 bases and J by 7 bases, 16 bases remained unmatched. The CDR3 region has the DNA TGTGCCAGCAGCCGTGAGGGAGGGCCCATGCCGGGGGAGCAGTACTTC. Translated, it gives CASSREGGPMPGEQYF.

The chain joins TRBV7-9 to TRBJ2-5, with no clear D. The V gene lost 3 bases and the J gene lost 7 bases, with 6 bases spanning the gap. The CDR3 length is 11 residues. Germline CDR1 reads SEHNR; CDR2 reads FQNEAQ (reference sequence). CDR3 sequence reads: CASSLSGTQYF. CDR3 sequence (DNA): TGTGCCAGCAGCTTGTCGGGGACCCAGTACTTC.

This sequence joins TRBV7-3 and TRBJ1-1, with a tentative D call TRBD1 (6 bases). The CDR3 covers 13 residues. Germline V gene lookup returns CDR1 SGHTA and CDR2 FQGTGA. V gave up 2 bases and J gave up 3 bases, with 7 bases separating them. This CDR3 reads CASSLYRDTEAFF. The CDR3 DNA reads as TGTGCCAGCAGCTTATACAGGGACACTGAAGCTTTCTTT. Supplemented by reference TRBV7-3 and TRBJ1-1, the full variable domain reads GAGVSQTPSNKVTEKGKYVELRCDPISGHTALYWYRQSLGQGPEFLIYFQGTGAADDSGLPNDRFFAVRPEGSVSTLKIQRTERGDSAVYLCASSLYRDTEAFFGQGTRLTVV.

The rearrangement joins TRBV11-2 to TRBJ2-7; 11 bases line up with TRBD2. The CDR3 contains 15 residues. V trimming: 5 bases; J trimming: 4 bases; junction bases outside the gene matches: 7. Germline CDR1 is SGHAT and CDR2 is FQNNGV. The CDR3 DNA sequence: TGTGCCAGCAGCGTCAATAGCGGGGGGGAATACGAGCAGTACTTC. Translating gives CASSVNSGGEYEQYF.

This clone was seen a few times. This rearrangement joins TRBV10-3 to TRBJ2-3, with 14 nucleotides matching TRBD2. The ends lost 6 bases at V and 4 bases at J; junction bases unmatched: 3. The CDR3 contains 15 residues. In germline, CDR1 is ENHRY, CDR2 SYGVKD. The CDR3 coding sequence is TGTGCCATCAGGGGGACTAGCGGGAGACCAGATACGCAGTATTTT. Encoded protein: CAIRGTSGRPDTQYF.

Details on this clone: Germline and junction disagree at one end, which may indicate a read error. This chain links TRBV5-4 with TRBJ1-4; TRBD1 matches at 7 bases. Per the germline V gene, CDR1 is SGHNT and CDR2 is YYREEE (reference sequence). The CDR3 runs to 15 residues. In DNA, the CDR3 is TGTGCCAGCAGTTTGGGGACAGACGGGGTTAGAAAACTGTTTTTT. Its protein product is CASSLGTDGVRKLFF.

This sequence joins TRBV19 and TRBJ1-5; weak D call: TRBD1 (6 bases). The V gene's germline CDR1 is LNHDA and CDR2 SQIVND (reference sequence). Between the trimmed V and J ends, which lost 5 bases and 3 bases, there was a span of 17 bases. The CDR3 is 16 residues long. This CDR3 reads CASSSLARGDNQPQHF. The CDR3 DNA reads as TGTGCCAGTAGTTCCCTAGCCAGGGGAGACAATCAGCCCCAGCATTTT.

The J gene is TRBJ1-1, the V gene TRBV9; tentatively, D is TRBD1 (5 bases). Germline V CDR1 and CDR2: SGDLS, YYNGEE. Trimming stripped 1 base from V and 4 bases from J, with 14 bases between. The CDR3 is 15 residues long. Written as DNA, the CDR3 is TGTGCCAGCAGCGTAAACCCCATAAGGGGCACTGAAGCTTTCTTT. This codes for CASSVNPIRGTEAFF.

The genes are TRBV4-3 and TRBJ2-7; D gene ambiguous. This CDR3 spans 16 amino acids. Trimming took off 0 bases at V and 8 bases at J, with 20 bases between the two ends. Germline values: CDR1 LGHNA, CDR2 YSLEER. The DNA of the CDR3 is TGCGCCAGCAGCCAAGAATTTACCACGACGGGTAGACAGCAGTACTTC. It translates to CASSQEFTTTGRQQYF.

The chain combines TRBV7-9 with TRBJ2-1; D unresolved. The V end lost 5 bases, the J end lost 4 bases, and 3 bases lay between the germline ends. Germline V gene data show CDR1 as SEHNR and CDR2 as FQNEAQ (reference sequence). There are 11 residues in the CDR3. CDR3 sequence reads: CASSPYNEQFF. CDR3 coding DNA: TGTGCCAGCAGCCCTTACAATGAGCAGTTCTTC.

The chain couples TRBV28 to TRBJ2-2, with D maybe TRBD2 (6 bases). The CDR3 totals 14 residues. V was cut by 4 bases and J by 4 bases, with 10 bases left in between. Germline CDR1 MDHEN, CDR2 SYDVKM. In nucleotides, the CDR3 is TGTGCCAGCAGTTCACCCGGGGGCACCGGGGAGCTGTTTTTT. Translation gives CASSSPGGTGELFF.

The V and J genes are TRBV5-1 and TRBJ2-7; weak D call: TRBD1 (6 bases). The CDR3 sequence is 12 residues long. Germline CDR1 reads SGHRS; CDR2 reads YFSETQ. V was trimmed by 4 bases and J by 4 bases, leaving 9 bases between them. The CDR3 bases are TGCGCCAGCAGCAAGGACAGTTACGAGCAGTACTTC. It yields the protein CASSKDSYEQYF. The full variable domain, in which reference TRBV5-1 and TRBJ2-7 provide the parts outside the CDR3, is KAGVTQTPRYLIKTRGQQVTLSCSPISGHRSVSWYQQTPGQGLQFLFEYFSETQRNKGNFPGRFSGRQFSNSRSEMNVSTLELGDSALYLCASSKDSYEQYFGPGTRLTVT.

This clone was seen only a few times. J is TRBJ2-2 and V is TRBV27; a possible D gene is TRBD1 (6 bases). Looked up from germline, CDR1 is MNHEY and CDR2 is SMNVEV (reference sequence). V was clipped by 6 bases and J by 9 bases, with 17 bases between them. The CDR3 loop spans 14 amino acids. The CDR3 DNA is TGTGCCAGCAGCCCCATTCCGGGACACCGGGAGCTGTTTTTT. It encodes CASSPIPGHRELFF.

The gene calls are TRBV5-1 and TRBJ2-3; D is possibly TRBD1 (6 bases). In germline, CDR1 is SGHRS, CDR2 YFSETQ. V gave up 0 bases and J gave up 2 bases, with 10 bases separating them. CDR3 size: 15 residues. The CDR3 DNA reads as TGCGCCAGCAGCTTGGAGGGGGTCGACACAGATACGCAGTATTTT. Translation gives CASSLEGVDTDTQYF.

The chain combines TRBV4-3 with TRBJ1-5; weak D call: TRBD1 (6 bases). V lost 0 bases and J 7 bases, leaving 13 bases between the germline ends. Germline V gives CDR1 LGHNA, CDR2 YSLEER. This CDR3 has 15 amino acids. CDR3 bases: TGCGCCAGCAGCCAAGATCGAGGGGGGGGACAGCCCCAGCATTTT. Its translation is CASSQDRGGGQPQHF.

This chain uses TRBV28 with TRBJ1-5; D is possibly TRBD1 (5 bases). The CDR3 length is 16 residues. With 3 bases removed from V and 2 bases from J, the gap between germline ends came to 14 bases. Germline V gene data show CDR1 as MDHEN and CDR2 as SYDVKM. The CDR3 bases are TGTGCCAGCAGTTTTGGGGCAGCTATAGGCAATCAGCCCCAGCATTTT. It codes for CASSFGAAIGNQPQHF. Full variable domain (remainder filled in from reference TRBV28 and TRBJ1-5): DVKVTQSSRYLVKRTGEKVFLECVQDMDHENMFWYRQDPGLGLRLIYFSYDVKMKEKGDIPEGYSVSREKKERFSLILESASTNQTSMYLCASSFGAAIGNQPQHFGDGTRLSIL.

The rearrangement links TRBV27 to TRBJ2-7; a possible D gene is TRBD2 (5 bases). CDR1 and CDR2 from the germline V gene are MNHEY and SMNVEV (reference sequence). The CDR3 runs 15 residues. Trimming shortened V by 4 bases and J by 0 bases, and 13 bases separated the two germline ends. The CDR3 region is CASSSGRRSSYEQYF. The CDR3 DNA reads TGTGCCAGCAGTTCGGGTCGGAGGAGCTCCTACGAGCAGTACTTC.

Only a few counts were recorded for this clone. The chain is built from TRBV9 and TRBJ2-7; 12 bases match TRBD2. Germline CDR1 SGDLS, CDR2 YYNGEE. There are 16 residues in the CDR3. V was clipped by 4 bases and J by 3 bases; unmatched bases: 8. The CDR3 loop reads CASSPSTSGSLYEQYF. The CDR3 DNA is TGTGCCAGCAGCCCCTCGACTAGCGGGAGTCTCTACGAGCAGTACTTC.

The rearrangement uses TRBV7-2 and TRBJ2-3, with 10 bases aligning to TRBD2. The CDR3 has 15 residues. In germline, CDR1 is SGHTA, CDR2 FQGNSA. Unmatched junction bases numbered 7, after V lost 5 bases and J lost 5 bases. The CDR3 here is CASSDDSGGRDTQYF. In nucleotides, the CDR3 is TGTGCCAGCAGCGACGATAGCGGGGGGAGAGATACGCAGTATTTT.

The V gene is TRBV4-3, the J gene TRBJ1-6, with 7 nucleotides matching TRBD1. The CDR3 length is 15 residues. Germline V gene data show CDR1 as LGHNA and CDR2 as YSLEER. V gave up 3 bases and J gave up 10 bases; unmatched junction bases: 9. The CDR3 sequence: CASSQAQGGSSPLHF. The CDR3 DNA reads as TGCGCCAGCAGCCAGGCCCAAGGGGGCTCGTCACCCCTCCACTTT.

The CDR3, as DNA: TGTGCCTGGAGTGCGGCCCTGTCACAGGAATCACCCCTCCACTTT. It encodes CAWSAALSQESPLHF. The rearrangement uses TRBV30 and TRBJ1-6, with D possibly matching TRBD1 (5 bases). CDR1 and CDR2 (germline): GTSNPN, SVGIG (reference sequence). Trimming removed 1 base at V and 10 bases at J, with 17 bases between. This CDR3 has 15 residues.

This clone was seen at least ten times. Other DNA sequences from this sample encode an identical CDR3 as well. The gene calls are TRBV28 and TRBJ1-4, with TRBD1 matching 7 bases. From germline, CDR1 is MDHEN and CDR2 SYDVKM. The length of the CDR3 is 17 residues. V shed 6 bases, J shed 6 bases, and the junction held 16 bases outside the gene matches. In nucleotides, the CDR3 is TGTGCCAGCAGCCCGAGGGACCACAGGGGCATCGATGAAAAACTGTTTTTT. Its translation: CASSPRDHRGIDEKLFF.

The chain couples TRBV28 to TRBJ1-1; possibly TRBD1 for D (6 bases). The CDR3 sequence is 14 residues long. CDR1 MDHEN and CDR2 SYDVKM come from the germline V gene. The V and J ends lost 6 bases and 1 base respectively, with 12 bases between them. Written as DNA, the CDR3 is TGTGCCAGCAGACCCGGACAGACGAACACTGAAGCTTTCTTT. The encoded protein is CASRPGQTNTEAFF. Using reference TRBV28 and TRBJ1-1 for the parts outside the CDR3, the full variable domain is DVKVTQSSRYLVKRTGEKVFLECVQDMDHENMFWYRQDPGLGLRLIYFSYDVKMKEKGDIPEGYSVSREKKERFSLILESASTNQTSMYLCASRPGQTNTEAFFGQGTRLTVV.

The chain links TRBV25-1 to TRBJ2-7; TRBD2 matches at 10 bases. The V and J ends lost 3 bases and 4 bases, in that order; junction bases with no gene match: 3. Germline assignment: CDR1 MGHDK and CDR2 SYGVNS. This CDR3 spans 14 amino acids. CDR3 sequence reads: CASSDTSGEYEQYF. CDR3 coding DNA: TGTGCCAGCAGTGACACTAGCGGGGAGTACGAGCAGTACTTC.

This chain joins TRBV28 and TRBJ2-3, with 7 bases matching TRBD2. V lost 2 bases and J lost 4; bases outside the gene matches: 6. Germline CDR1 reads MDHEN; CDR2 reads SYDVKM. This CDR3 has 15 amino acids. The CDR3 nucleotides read TGTGCCAGCAGTTTAATGCCGGGAGGTGCAGATACGCAGTATTTT. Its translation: CASSLMPGGADTQYF.

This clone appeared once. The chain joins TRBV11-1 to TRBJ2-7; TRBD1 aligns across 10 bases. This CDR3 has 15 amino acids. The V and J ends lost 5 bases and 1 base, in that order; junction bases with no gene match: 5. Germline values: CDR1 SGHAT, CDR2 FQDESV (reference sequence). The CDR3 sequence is CASSPGTGVSYEQYF. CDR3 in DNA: TGTGCCAGCAGCCCCGGGACAGGGGTATCCTACGAGCAGTACTTC.

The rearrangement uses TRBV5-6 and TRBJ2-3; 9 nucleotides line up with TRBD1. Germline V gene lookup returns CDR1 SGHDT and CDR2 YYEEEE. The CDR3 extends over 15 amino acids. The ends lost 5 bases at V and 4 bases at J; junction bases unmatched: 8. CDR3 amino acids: CASRRRDRASDTQYF. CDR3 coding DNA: TGTGCCAGCAGAAGAAGGGACAGGGCGTCAGATACGCAGTATTTT.

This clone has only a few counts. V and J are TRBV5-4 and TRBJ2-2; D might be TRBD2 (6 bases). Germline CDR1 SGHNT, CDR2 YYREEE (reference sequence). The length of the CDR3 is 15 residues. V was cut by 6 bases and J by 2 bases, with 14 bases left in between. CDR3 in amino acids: CASNIWEDNTGELFF. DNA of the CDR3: TGTGCCAGCAACATCTGGGAGGATAACACCGGGGAGCTGTTTTTT.

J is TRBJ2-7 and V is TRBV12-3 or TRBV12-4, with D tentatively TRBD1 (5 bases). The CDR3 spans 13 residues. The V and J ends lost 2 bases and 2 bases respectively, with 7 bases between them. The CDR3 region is CASSLQGTYEQYF. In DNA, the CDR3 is TGTGCCAGCAGTTTACAGGGTACCTACGAGCAGTACTTC.